The text below deals with one TCR beta chain. The antigen is unknown. Use of 60 Vbeta and 13 Jbeta primers characterized the PCR. The method was immunoSEQ multiplex PCR; TCRdb's version includes in-frame clones alone and lacks a portion of them. The top ten clones hold about 1.6% of a sample with about 140,000 clones, 60% to 80% of them seen once. Trimming shortened V by 6 bases and J by 5 bases, and 18 bases separated the two germline ends. Germline values: CDR1 MDHEN, CDR2 SYDVKM. There are 15 residues in the CDR3. This record comes from a study of cytomegalovirus exposure and HLA in healthy donors. Study-wide results and caveats: CMV serostatus alone was available as immune exposure information.

This clonotype was obtained from a female donor in good health and CMV-seronegative. The V call is TRBV28, the J call TRBJ2-3; TRBD2 might be the D (6 bases). The sample consisted of PBMCs. The CDR3 spells CASSRGGRYQDTQYF. CDR3 bases: TGTGCCAGCAGCCGAGGAGGGCGATATCAAGATACGCAGTATTTT. The full variable domain, its missing parts supplied by reference TRBV28 and TRBJ2-3, is DVKVTQSSRYLVKRTGEKVFLECVQDMDHENMFWYRQDPGLGLRLIYFSYDVKMKEKGDIPEGYSVSREKKERFSLILESASTNQTSMYLCASSRGGRYQDTQYFGPGTRLTVL.